The 28 T cell receptor beta chains given below trace back to one sample, sequenced in a study of T cells after yellow fever vaccination. TCRdb ran MiXCR on the 5' RACE reads and lists one entry per CDR3 protein. The sample records approximately 510,000 distinct CDR3 sequences, 20% to 25% being singletons. The sample in question was PBMCs, obtained around 3 weeks after the first yellow fever vaccination. These receptor sequences come from a man younger than 30 who received the YFV17D yellow fever vaccine.

This clonotype turned up a few times. The chain carries TRBV5-1 and TRBJ1-1; TRBD1 matches 7 bases. V lost 0 bases and J lost 3; bases outside the gene matches: 2. The germline V gene encodes CDR1 SGHRS and CDR2 YFSETQ. This CDR3 has 14 residues. The CDR3 DNA reads as TGCGCCAGCAGCTTGGAACAGGGGTACACTGAAGCTTTCTTT. It specifies CASSLEQGYTEAFF.

This chain uses TRBV6-1 with TRBJ2-5, with D perhaps matching TRBD2 (5 bases). CDR1 and CDR2 from the germline V gene are MNHNS and SASEGT. The length of the CDR3 is 13 residues. V shed 6 bases and J shed 4 bases, with 12 bases lying between them. Here the CDR3 reads CASSPLAGETQYF. CDR3 bases: TGTGCCAGCAGCCCGCTAGCAGGAGAGACCCAGTACTTC.

The rearrangement uses TRBV25-1 and TRBJ1-2; D remains unclear. V was cut by 6 bases and J by 8 bases, with 13 bases left in between. The germline V gene has CDR1 MGHDK and CDR2 SYGVNS. The CDR3 spans 12 residues. CDR3: CASRTRRRGYTF. The CDR3 DNA sequence: TGTGCCAGCAGGACCCGAAGGCGCGGCTACACCTTC.

The rearrangement uses TRBV7-9 and TRBJ1-1; a possible D gene is TRBD1 (5 bases). Per the germline V gene, CDR1 is SEHNR and CDR2 is FQNEAQ (reference sequence). V was clipped by 5 bases and J by 1 base, with 11 bases between them. The CDR3 runs 14 residues. CDR3 bases: TGTGCCAGCAGCGTGACAGCTGCGAACACTGAAGCTTTCTTT. Amino acids: CASSVTAANTEAFF.

This clonotype has just a few counts. The V gene is TRBV10-3, the J gene TRBJ1-2; 7 bases match TRBD1. Germline CDR1 and CDR2: ENHRY and SYGVKD. The CDR3 covers 14 residues. V lost 10 bases, J lost 2 bases, and 10 bases stayed unmatched. The DNA of the CDR3 is TGTGCCACCAGGGGTGACAGGGCCAACTATGGCTACACCTTC. Translation: CATRGDRANYGYTF.

The V call is TRBV12-3 or TRBV12-4, the J call TRBJ1-3, with D possibly matching TRBD1 (6 bases). The CDR3 runs to 15 residues. The ends were cut back, 6 bases at V and 2 bases at J, with 14 bases in the middle. The CDR3 region has the DNA TGTGCCAGCAGCCAGGTAGAGGGGGCTGGAAACACCATATATTTT. Its translation: CASSQVEGAGNTIYF.

This chain joins TRBV15 and TRBJ2-2, with D possibly matching TRBD1 (5 bases). Germline loops: CDR1 LNHNV, CDR2 YYDKDF (reference sequence). This CDR3 spans 17 amino acids. Trimming stripped 2 bases from V and 1 base from J, with 14 bases between. The CDR3 sequence: CATSRSREQVNTGELFF. CDR3 DNA sequence: TGTGCCACCAGCAGATCTCGAGAACAGGTGAACACCGGGGAGCTGTTTTTT.

This clonotype was detected only a few times. The gene calls are TRBV4-3 and TRBJ2-7; the match to TRBD2 covers 9 bases. V lost 0 bases to trimming and J lost 0 bases; unmatched junction nucleotides: 6. Per germline, CDR1 LGHNA and CDR2 YSLEER. The CDR3 totals 17 residues. CDR3 protein: CASSQDERGASSYEQYF. For the CDR3, the DNA is TGCGCCAGCAGCCAAGACGAGCGGGGGGCGAGCTCCTACGAGCAGTACTTC.

This clonotype was counted at least ten times. The chain recombines TRBV5-1 with TRBJ1-1, with 7 bases fitting TRBD1. The junction had 9 bases not matched to a gene; V was cut back by 4 bases and J by 6 bases. This CDR3 has 14 residues. Germline CDR1 and CDR2: SGHRS and YFSETQ. The CDR3 sequence: CASSPTGQNAEAFF. The CDR3 DNA sequence: TGCGCCAGCAGCCCGACAGGGCAAAACGCTGAAGCTTTCTTT.

There are a few counts of this clonotype. The rearrangement uses TRBV29-1 and TRBJ2-5; D is unclear. V dropped 4 bases and J dropped 2 bases, with 11 bases sitting between them. The germline V gene has CDR1 SQVTM and CDR2 ANQGSEA. There are 13 residues in the CDR3. The CDR3 here is CSVGTIEQETQYF. The DNA for the CDR3 is TGCAGCGTTGGAACTATTGAACAAGAGACCCAGTACTTC.

The V call is TRBV6-2 or TRBV6-3, the J call TRBJ2-3; no clear D gene. Germline loops: CDR1 MNHEY, CDR2 SVGEGT. CDR3 size: 15 residues. Trimming took off 2 bases at V and 2 bases at J, with 11 bases between the two ends. CDR3 nucleotides: TGTGCCAGCAGTTACGTACTCAGGTCCACAGATACGCAGTATTTT. It yields the protein CASSYVLRSTDTQYF.

This clonotype was detected only once. The chain combines TRBV7-2 with TRBJ2-3; 7 bases are a match to TRBD2. Germline V CDR1 and CDR2: SGHTA, FQGNSA. V trimming: 1 base; J trimming: 2 bases; junction bases outside the gene matches: 6. The CDR3 spans 16 residues. CDR3 in DNA: TGTGCCAGCAGCTTAGTTGTGGGGGGGATCACAGATACGCAGTATTTT. Protein sequence: CASSLVVGGITDTQYF.

This clonotype was seen ten or more times. The chain combines TRBV11-1 with TRBJ1-2; 8 nucleotides align to TRBD1. Germline CDR1 is SGHAT and CDR2 is FQDESV (reference sequence). After removal of 5 bases from V and 6 bases from J, the junction contained 5 bases not matched to a gene. The CDR3 has 13 residues. The CDR3 reads CASSDGQGHGYTF. The CDR3 DNA is TGTGCCAGCAGCGACGGACAGGGCCATGGCTACACCTTC. Full variable domain (outside the CDR3, taken from reference TRBV11-1 and TRBJ1-2): EAEVAQSPRYKITEKSQAVAFWCDPISGHATLYWYRQILGQGPELLVQFQDESVVDDSQLPKDRFSAERLKGVDSTLKIQPAELGDSAMYLCASSDGQGHGYTFGSGTRLTVV.

Here the CDR3 reads CASSQGGRGRGGSPLHF. The CDR3 DNA reads TGCGCCAGCAGCCAAGGAGGCCGGGGGCGCGGAGGTTCACCCCTCCACTTT. The chain links TRBV4-1 to TRBJ1-6, with D perhaps matching TRBD1 (6 bases). The CDR3 loop spans 17 amino acids. V was trimmed by 1 base and J by 9 bases, leaving 19 bases between them. Per the germline V gene, CDR1 is MGHRA and CDR2 is YSYEKL.

V gene TRBV7-9 combines with J gene TRBJ2-5, with 7 positions matching TRBD2. Germline assignment: CDR1 SEHNR and CDR2 FQNEAQ (reference sequence). With 3 bases clipped from V and 5 bases from J, the junction kept 15 bases outside the gene matches. The CDR3 length is 17 residues. CDR3 DNA: TGTGCCAGCAGCTTTGGGCGGGGGTCCCAAGACGACGAGACCCAGTACTTC. As protein: CASSFGRGSQDDETQYF.

This clonotype has just a few counts. CDR3 in amino acids: CASSQDGKAQFF. In nucleotides, the CDR3 is TGCGCCAGCAGCCAAGATGGGAAGGCGCAGTTCTTC. The chain recombines TRBV4-1 with TRBJ2-1; D gene unclear. This CDR3 comprises 12 residues. Germline V CDR1 and CDR2: MGHRA, YSYEKL. Trimming pared 0 bases from V and 12 bases from J, leaving 9 bases between.

V usage is TRBV3-1 and J usage is TRBJ2-7; TRBD2 matches 8 bases. The CDR3 has 15 residues. Germline loops: CDR1 LGHDT, CDR2 YNNKEL (reference sequence). V was pared by 1 base and J by 3 bases, with 5 bases of the junction left unmatched. The CDR3: CASSQGGAGGYEQYV. Here the CDR3 DNA reads TGTGCCAGCAGCCAAGGCGGGGCGGGGGGCTACGAGCAGTACGTC.

This clonotype came up a few times. The genes are TRBV28 and TRBJ1-5, with a weak D call TRBD1 (5 bases). Trimming took 7 bases from V and 2 from J, leaving 12 bases between them. Per the germline V gene, CDR1 is MDHEN and CDR2 is SYDVKM. CDR3 length: 14 amino acids. The CDR3 coding sequence is TGTGCCAGCACGCCGGGGGATCGCAATCAGCCCCAGCATTTT. Protein: CASTPGDRNQPQHF.

The chain uses TRBV9 and TRBJ2-2; D is ambiguous. V lost 0 bases and J 8 bases, leaving 5 bases between the germline ends. The germline CDR1 and CDR2 sequences are SGDLS and YYNGEE. This CDR3 region has 12 residues. The CDR3 DNA is TGTGCCAGCAGCGTAGACTATGGGGAGCTGTTTTTT. It encodes CASSVDYGELFF.

J is TRBJ2-2 and V is TRBV5-1; D not resolved. In germline, CDR1 is SGHRS, CDR2 YFSETQ. Trimming removed 5 bases from V and 5 bases from J, with 19 bases in between. The CDR3 is 16 residues long. The CDR3 region is CASRQNFMVMTGELFF. The CDR3 DNA sequence: TGCGCCAGCAGACAAAACTTCATGGTGATGACCGGGGAGCTGTTTTTT.

A few counts support this clonotype. This chain connects TRBV7-8 to TRBJ1-3; the D is unclear. The CDR3 length is 16 residues. Trimming removed 1 base from V and 0 bases from J, with 10 bases in between. Germline V gene data show CDR1 as SGHVS and CDR2 as FQNEAQ. Written as DNA, the CDR3 is TGTGCCAGCAGCTTAGGCGGGGTCGGCTCTGGAAACACCATATATTTT. Translation: CASSLGGVGSGNTIYF.

The chain uses TRBV5-5 and TRBJ1-3; D is unresolved. Trimming removed 4 bases from V and 0 bases from J, with 11 bases in between. The V gene's germline CDR1 is SGHKS and CDR2 YYEKEE (reference sequence). The CDR3 has 15 residues. CDR3 nucleotides: TGTGCCAGCAGCCCCGCACGGGTCTCTGGAAACACCATATATTTT. It is translated as CASSPARVSGNTIYF.

The chain joins TRBV7-2 to TRBJ2-4; D is perhaps TRBD1 or TRBD2 (5 bases each). CDR1 is SGHTA, CDR2 FQGNSA, per germline. The CDR3 sequence is 12 residues long. Trimming shortened V by 5 bases and J by 12 bases, and 14 bases separated the two germline ends. The CDR3 DNA is TGTGCCAGCAGCCAGAGGGGTAGGGGTCAGTACTTC. This gives the protein CASSQRGRGQYF.

This chain uses TRBV9 with TRBJ2-2, with 10 bases lining up with TRBD1. Germline CDR1 and CDR2: SGDLS and YYNGEE. The CDR3 consists of 17 residues. J lost 4 bases, V lost 3 bases, and 9 bases had no gene match. The CDR3 reads CASSATTGGRGTGELFF. CDR3 bases: TGTGCCAGCAGCGCGACGACAGGGGGCCGGGGCACCGGGGAGCTGTTTTTT.

At least ten counts were recorded for this clonotype. For the CDR3, the DNA is TGCGCCAGCAGCCAGCTACTAGCGGGGGGCAATGAGCAGTTCTTC. Its protein product is CASSQLLAGGNEQFF. The chain couples TRBV4-1 to TRBJ2-1; 12 bases are a match to TRBD2. V dropped 3 bases and J dropped 6; count of bases not matched to a gene: 3. The CDR3 covers 15 residues. The V gene's germline CDR1 is MGHRA and CDR2 YSYEKL.

The CDR3 region has the DNA TGCAGCGTTGAAATAACGCGGGCTGGCGGCGGAGCTTTCTTT. Translated, it gives CSVEITRAGGGAFF. The rearrangement joins TRBV29-1 to TRBJ1-1; D is undetermined. There are 14 residues in the CDR3. V was trimmed by 2 bases and J by 10 bases, leaving 20 bases between them. Germline values: CDR1 SQVTM, CDR2 ANQGSEA.

V gene TRBV12-3 or TRBV12-4 combines with J gene TRBJ1-5, with D hard to call. The CDR3 runs 13 residues. V gave up 5 bases and J gave up 5 bases, with 10 bases separating them. The CDR3 reads CASSKGEDQPQHF. DNA for the CDR3: TGTGCCAGCAGTAAGGGTGAGGATCAGCCCCAGCATTTT.

Points on this clonotype: Germline is not matched at one junction end, which may reflect a read error. V and J are TRBV12-5 and TRBJ2-4, with D perhaps matching TRBD1 (5 bases). Germline values: CDR1 LGHNT, CDR2 FRNRAP. The CDR3 runs 13 residues. For the CDR3, the DNA is TGTGCTAGTGGATTGGGGCACAAAAACATTCAGTACTTC. This sequence encodes CASGLGHKNIQYF.